Detailed here is one T cell receptor beta chain. The source of the sample is a study of T cell changes during pregnancy in multiple sclerosis. Clones were read by immunoSEQ multiplex PCR, and TCRdb kept only the in-frame ones, dropping some. The sample lists about 60,000 clones; less than 95% were seen once. This specimen was CD4+ T cells from peripheral blood mononuclear cells, taken after pregnancy. The TCR originated in a female donor in good health, enrolled as a control in a pregnancy study.

In nucleotides, the CDR3 is TGTGCCAGCAGCTTTCAGGGCACAGATACGCAGTATTTT. This gives the protein CASSFQGTDTQYF. The chain employs TRBV7-2 and TRBJ2-3; D ambiguous. V was trimmed by 3 bases and J by 1 base, leaving 5 bases between them. The germline CDR1 and CDR2 sequences are SGHTA and FQGNSA. The CDR3 is 13 residues long.